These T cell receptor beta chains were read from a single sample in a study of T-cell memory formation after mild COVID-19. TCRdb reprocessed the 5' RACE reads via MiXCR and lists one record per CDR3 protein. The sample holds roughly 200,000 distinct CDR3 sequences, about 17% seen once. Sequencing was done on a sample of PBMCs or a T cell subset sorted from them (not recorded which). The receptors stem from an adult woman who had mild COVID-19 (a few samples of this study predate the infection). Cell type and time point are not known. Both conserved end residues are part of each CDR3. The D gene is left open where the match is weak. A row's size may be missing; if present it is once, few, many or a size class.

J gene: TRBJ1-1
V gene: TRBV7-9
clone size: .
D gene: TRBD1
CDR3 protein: CASSSHGGTGEVQAFF
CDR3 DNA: TGTGCCAGCAGCTCCCACGGGGGGACAGGGGAGGTTCAAGCTTTCTTT

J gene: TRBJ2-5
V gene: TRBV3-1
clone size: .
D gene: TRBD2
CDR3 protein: CASSQGGLATRETQYF
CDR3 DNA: TGTGCCAGCAGCCAAGGGGGACTAGCGACGAGGGAGACCCAGTACTTC

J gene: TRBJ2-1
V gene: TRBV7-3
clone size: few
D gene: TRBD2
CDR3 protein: CASSSGGGASYNEQFF
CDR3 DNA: TGTGCCAGCAGCTCCGGCGGGGGGGCAAGCTACAATGAGCAGTTCTTC

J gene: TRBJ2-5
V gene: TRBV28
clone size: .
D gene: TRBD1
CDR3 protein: CASRRDRGPETQYF
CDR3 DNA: TGTGCCAGCAGGCGCGACAGGGGGCCTGAGACCCAGTACTTC

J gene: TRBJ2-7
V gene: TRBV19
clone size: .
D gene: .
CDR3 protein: CASSPREGGEQYF
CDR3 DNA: TGTGCCAGTAGTCCTCGGGAAGGGGGCGAGCAGTACTTC

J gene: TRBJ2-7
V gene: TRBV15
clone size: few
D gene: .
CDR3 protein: CATSRDARRYSPSYEQYF
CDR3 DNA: TGTGCCACCAGCAGAGATGCCAGGAGATATTCACCCTCCTACGAGCAGTACTTC

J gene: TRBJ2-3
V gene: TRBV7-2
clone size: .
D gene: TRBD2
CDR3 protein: CASSLEGLAGATDTQYF
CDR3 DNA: TGTGCCAGCAGCTTAGAGGGACTAGCGGGAGCCACAGATACGCAGTATTTT

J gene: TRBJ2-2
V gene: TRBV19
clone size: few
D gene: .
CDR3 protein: CASTPGGQNTGELFF
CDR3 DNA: TGTGCCAGTACCCCCGGGGGACAGAACACCGGGGAGCTGTTTTTT

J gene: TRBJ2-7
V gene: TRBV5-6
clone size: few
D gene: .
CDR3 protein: CASSPDPREEQYF
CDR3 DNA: TGTGCCAGCAGCCCGGACCCCCGCGAAGAGCAGTACTTC

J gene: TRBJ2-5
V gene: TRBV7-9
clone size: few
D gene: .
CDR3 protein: CASSLHGETQYF
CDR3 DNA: TGTGCCAGCAGCTTACACGGGGAGACCCAGTACTTC

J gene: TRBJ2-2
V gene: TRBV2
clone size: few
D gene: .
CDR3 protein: CASNNRNTGELFF
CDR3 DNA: TGTGCCAGCAATAACCGGAACACCGGGGAGCTGTTTTTT

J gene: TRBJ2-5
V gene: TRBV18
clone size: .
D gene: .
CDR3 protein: CASSAKQETQYF
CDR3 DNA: TGTGCCAGCTCAGCTAAACAAGAGACCCAGTACTTC

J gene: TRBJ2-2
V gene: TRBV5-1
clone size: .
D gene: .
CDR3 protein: CASSRNRDSSNTGELFF
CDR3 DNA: TGCGCCAGCAGCCGCAACCGGGACTCGTCGAACACCGGGGAGCTGTTTTTT

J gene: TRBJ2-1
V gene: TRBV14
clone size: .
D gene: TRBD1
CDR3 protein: CASSPNRGYNEQFF
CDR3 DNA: TGTGCCAGCAGCCCAAACAGGGGCTACAATGAGCAGTTCTTC

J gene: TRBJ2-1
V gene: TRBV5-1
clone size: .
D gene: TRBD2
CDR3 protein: CASSPFPSGEQFF
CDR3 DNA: TGCGCCAGCAGCCCTTTCCCTAGCGGTGAGCAGTTCTTC